A single sample gave rise to the 18 T cell receptor beta chains below, sequenced in a study of T cell clonality in common variable immunodeficiency. Assay: immunoSEQ multiplex PCR; the TCRdb copy retains only in-frame clones and omits some. This sample has 30,000 to 40,000 clones, each found more than once. Material: peripheral blood mononuclear cells. Receptors were obtained from a person between 18 and 75 years old in good health.

This clone was recorded at least ten times. The CDR3 is cut off 3 residues early in the read; its end comes from the germline J gene. V gene TRBV30 combines with J gene TRBJ2-3; 7 bases are shared with TRBD2. V lost 5 bases and J lost 3; bases outside the gene matches: 8. The germline CDR1 and CDR2 sequences are GTSNPN and SVGIG (reference sequence). The CDR3 has 14 amino acids. Partial CDR3 DNA: TGTGCCTGGGTCCGACTAGCTGGGACAGATACG. This translates into CAWVRLAGTDT. The entire CDR3 protein is CAWVRLAGTDTQYF.

This clone came up many times. The read ends 3 residues before the CDR3 terminus; that terminus is restored from the germline J gene. The rearrangement joins TRBV20-1 to TRBJ2-7; D gene unclear. Germline CDR1 and CDR2: DFQATT and SNEGSKA (reference sequence). This CDR3 is 14 amino acids long. V was clipped by 4 bases and J by 1 base, with 14 bases between them. CDR3 in amino acids: CSATQNSVSYEQYF. The sequenced part of the CDR3 DNA is TGCAGTGCTACGCAGAATTCCGTATCCTACGAG.

This clone was seen repeatedly, ten times or more. The sequence runs out 3 residues before the end of the CDR3; the remainder is reconstructed from the germline J gene. The chain joins TRBV7-6 to TRBJ1-3, with TRBD1 identical over 7 bases. Losses at the gene ends were 4 bases for V and 3 bases for J; bases not matched to a gene: 3. CDR3 size: 14 residues. Germline-derived CDR1 and CDR2 are SGHVS and FNYEAQ. The CDR3 DNA, read in part, is TGTGCCAGCAGCTCCGACAGGGATGGAAACACC. Its protein is CASSSDRDGNT. The whole CDR3 region reads CASSSDRDGNTIYF.

This clone was observed many times. This CDR3 is CASGLKDQGGYQETQYF. The DNA read from the CDR3 is TGTGCTAGTGGTTTAAAGGATCAGGGGGGTTACCAAGAGACC. The chain carries TRBV12-5 and TRBJ2-5, with TRBD1 as a possible D gene (7 bases). The CDR3 is cut off 3 residues early in the read; its end comes from the germline J gene. This CDR3 has 17 residues. The germline CDR1 and CDR2 sequences are LGHNT and FRNRAP. The V end was cut by 3 bases, the J end by 0 bases, with 17 bases between. The whole variable domain, filled in from reference TRBV12-5 and TRBJ2-5, reads DARVTQTPRHKVTEMGQEVTMRCQPILGHNTVFWYRQTMMQGLELLAYFRNRAPLDDSGMPKDRFSAEMPDATLATLKIQPSEPRDSAVYFCASGLKDQGGYQETQYFGPGTRLLVL.

This clone was counted many times. The read finishes 3 residues shy of the CDR3 end, and the germline J gene is used to complete it. The chain recombines TRBV5-1 with TRBJ2-5; 9 bases match TRBD1. The CDR3 runs 17 residues. J was trimmed by 1 base and V by 5 bases; bases with no gene match: 12. Germline values: CDR1 SGHRS, CDR2 YFSETQ. The sequenced CDR3 bases are TGCGCCAGCAGTGGACAGGGGCGGGAGCCCTTCCAAGAGACC. Translated, it gives CASSGQGREPFQET. From start to end, the CDR3 is CASSGQGREPFQETQYF.

Details on this clone: The CDR3 end falls 3 residues outside the read, so it is completed with the germline J gene. This chain links TRBV5-6 with TRBJ2-3; D call uncertain. Germline V gives CDR1 SGHDT, CDR2 YYEEEE. The CDR3 sequence is 13 residues long. Trimming removed 0 bases at V and 0 bases at J, with 2 bases between. The CDR3 loop is CASSLASTDTQYF. The sequenced part of the CDR3 DNA is TGTGCCAGCAGCTTGGCTAGCACAGATACG.

This clone has ten or more counts. The missing CDR3 end, 3 residues past where the read stops, is filled in from the germline J gene. V gene TRBV20-1 combines with J gene TRBJ2-7, with 8 bases matching TRBD1. V lost 0 bases to trimming and J lost 2 bases; unmatched junction nucleotides: 6. Looked up from germline, CDR1 is DFQATT and CDR2 is SNEGSKA (reference sequence). CDR3 size: 15 residues. The CDR3 bases that were read are TGCAGTGCTAGAGACCCCGGGACAGGCACCTACGAG. Protein: CSARDPGTGTYE. From start to end, the CDR3 is CSARDPGTGTYEQYF.

This clone has a count of ten or more. Coverage ceases 3 residues before the CDR3 finishes, and the germline J gene fills in the end. This same CDR3 is encoded by further DNA sequences in the sample. V and J are TRBV6-1 and TRBJ1-2, with 8 nucleotides matching TRBD1. CDR1 and CDR2 from the germline V gene are MNHNS and SASEGT. The CDR3 sequence is 13 residues long. Here the CDR3 reads CASSDRQGAGYTF. The DNA read from the CDR3 is TGTGCCAGCAGTGACCGGCAGGGGGCCGGC.

This clone was counted many times. The sequenced fragment ends 3 residues before the CDR3 boundary, so the rest is inferred from the germline J gene. The chain combines TRBV6-2 or TRBV6-3 with TRBJ2-1; 9 nucleotides match TRBD2. From germline, CDR1 is MNHEY and CDR2 SVGEGT. The V gene end was trimmed by 2 bases and the J gene end by 0 bases; junction bases not matched to a gene: 2. The CDR3 sequence is 16 residues long. CDR3 loop: CASSYPAGGSYNEQFF. CDR3 bases read: TGTGCCAGCAGTTACCCAGCGGGAGGCTCCTACAATGAG.

Remarks on this clone: The read ends 3 residues early relative to the CDR3; the germline J gene fills the gap. The chain combines TRBV2 with TRBJ2-2, with D possibly called TRBD1 or TRBD2 (6 bases each). The CDR3 totals 16 residues. Germline lookup yields CDR1 SNHLY and CDR2 FYNNEI. The covered CDR3 bases are TGTGCCAGCAGCTACCAATCCGGGACATCTGGAGGGAGG. This sequence encodes CASSYQSGTSGGR. The whole CDR3 sequence is CASSYQSGTSGGRLFF.

This clone has at least ten counts. The read gets to within 3 residues of the CDR3 end, and the germline J gene fills in the rest. V gene TRBV5-4 combines with J gene TRBJ2-7, with TRBD2 identical over 8 bases. The CDR3 extends over 14 amino acids. Trimming removed 6 bases from V and 4 bases from J; junction bases left unmatched: 9. Germline CDR1 and CDR2: SGHNT and YYREEE (reference sequence). The part of the CDR3 DNA that was read is TGTGCCAGCACCGTGGGACTAGGGGAGTACGAG. Translated: CASTVGLGEYE. The full CDR3 protein is CASTVGLGEYEQYF. Filled out from reference TRBV5-4 and TRBJ2-7, the complete variable domain reads ETGVTQSPTHLIKTRGQQVTLRCSSQSGHNTVSWYQQALGQGPQFIFQYYREEENGRGNFPPRFSGLQFPNYSSELNVNALELDDSALYLCASTVGLGEYEQYFGPGTRLTVT.

This clone has a count of ten or more. Read coverage stops 3 residues before the CDR3 terminus; the germline J gene supplies the remainder. The genes are TRBV7-9 and TRBJ2-2; 9 nucleotides match TRBD1. The germline V gene encodes CDR1 SEHNR and CDR2 FQNEAQ (reference sequence). The CDR3 spans 15 residues. Germline trimming cut 4 bases from V and 4 bases from J; bases unmatched to any gene: 4. CDR3 region: CASSSRDRVTGELFF. The part of the CDR3 DNA that was read is TGTGCCAGCAGCTCCCGGGACAGGGTCACCGGGGAG.

The sample holds a few counts of this clone. The read ends 3 residues early relative to the CDR3; the germline J gene fills the gap. V and J are TRBV10-3 and TRBJ2-5; a possible D gene is TRBD2 (6 bases). V lost 0 bases, J lost 7 bases, and 6 bases lay in between. From germline, CDR1 is ENHRY and CDR2 SYGVKD. The length of the CDR3 is 12 residues. Incomplete CDR3 DNA: TGTGCCATCAGTGAGTCCGGGGGGACC. Protein sequence: CAISESGGT. The CDR3 in full is CAISESGGTQYF.

This clone was recorded at least ten times. Read data end 3 residues before the CDR3 end; the end is taken from the germline J gene. V and J are TRBV20-1 and TRBJ1-1; perhaps TRBD1 as D (6 bases). The CDR3 sequence is 16 residues long. Germline V lookup: CDR1 DFQATT, CDR2 SNEGSKA (reference sequence). Trimming removed 1 base from V and 1 base from J, with 16 bases in between. The CDR3 region is CSARVSGTNPNTEAFF. CDR3 bases read: TGCAGTGCTAGAGTTTCCGGGACAAACCCGAACACTGAA.

Concerning this clone itself: The read falls 3 residues short of the CDR3 end, and the missing part is taken from the germline J gene. The chain is built from TRBV11-3 and TRBJ1-2, with D perhaps TRBD1 (5 bases). This CDR3 has 13 amino acids. The germline V gene has CDR1 SGHNT and CDR2 YENEEA. The CDR3 DNA, read in part, is TGTGCCAGCAGCTTAGGGGGGGATGGCGAC. Its protein product is CASSLGGDGD. The whole CDR3 protein is CASSLGGDGDYTF.

Ten or more counts support this clone. The CDR3 is cut off 3 residues early in the read; its end comes from the germline J gene. The rearrangement uses TRBV20-1 and TRBJ2-7; TRBD2 matches 12 bases. After removal of 6 bases from V and 3 bases from J, the junction contained 6 bases not matched to a gene. The germline V gene encodes CDR1 DFQATT and CDR2 SNEGSKA (reference sequence). This CDR3 contains 14 residues. This CDR3 is CSAPRTSGIYEQYF. CDR3 DNA, as far as it was read: TGCAGTGCCCCTAGGACTAGCGGGATCTACGAG.

Many counts were recorded for this clone. This CDR3 is CASSSNRGREPQHF. The covered CDR3 bases are TGTGCCAGCAGCTCGAATCGGGGGAGGGAGCCC. V usage is TRBV7-2 and J usage is TRBJ1-5; the D gene is possibly TRBD1 (5 bases). Read data end 3 residues before the CDR3 end; the end is taken from the germline J gene. This CDR3 spans 14 amino acids. The V end was cut by 4 bases, the J end by 8 bases, with 15 bases between. CDR1 and CDR2 (germline): SGHTA, FQGNSA.

This clone was counted ten times or more. The DNA ends 3 residues before the CDR3 does, and the rest of the CDR3 is filled in from the germline J gene. V is TRBV2 and J is TRBJ1-4; D unclear. The CDR3 has 13 amino acids. V lost 7 bases, J lost 4 bases, and 10 bases lay in between. Germline V gene sequence: CDR1 SNHLY, CDR2 FYNNEI. CDR3 protein: CASKLENNEKLFF. The sequenced part of the CDR3 DNA is TGTGCCAGCAAATTAGAAAATAATGAAAAA.